The 2 T cell receptor beta chains below were found in one sample sequenced in a study of blood T cell repertoires in COVID-19. Libraries were prepared by immunoSEQ multiplex PCR; TCRdb keeps only in-frame clonotypes and omits some of them. This sample has 45,000 to 50,000 clones, with 86% found just once. The specimen sequenced was peripheral blood. These receptors originate from a human donor in a cohort sampled during active COVID-19.

This chain uses TRBV2 with TRBJ1-1, with 7 bases identical to TRBD1. Germline-derived CDR1 and CDR2 are SNHLY and FYNNEI. The CDR3 extends over 17 amino acids. J was trimmed by 1 base and V by 0 bases; bases with no gene match: 8. The CDR3, as DNA: TGTGCCAGCAGTGAAGCGCGTAGGTGGACAGGGAACACTGAAGCTTTCTTT. Residues: CASSEARRWTGNTEAFF.

V gene TRBV6-5 combines with J gene TRBJ1-1; 12 nucleotides agree with TRBD1. J gave up 0 bases and V 4 bases, and 0 bases lay outside the gene matches. This CDR3 has 15 residues. Germline V lookup: CDR1 MNHEY, CDR2 SVGAGI. CDR3 sequence (DNA): TGTGCCAGCAGTTGGGACAGGGGGCTGAACACTGAAGCTTTCTTT. Translated, it gives CASSWDRGLNTEAFF.